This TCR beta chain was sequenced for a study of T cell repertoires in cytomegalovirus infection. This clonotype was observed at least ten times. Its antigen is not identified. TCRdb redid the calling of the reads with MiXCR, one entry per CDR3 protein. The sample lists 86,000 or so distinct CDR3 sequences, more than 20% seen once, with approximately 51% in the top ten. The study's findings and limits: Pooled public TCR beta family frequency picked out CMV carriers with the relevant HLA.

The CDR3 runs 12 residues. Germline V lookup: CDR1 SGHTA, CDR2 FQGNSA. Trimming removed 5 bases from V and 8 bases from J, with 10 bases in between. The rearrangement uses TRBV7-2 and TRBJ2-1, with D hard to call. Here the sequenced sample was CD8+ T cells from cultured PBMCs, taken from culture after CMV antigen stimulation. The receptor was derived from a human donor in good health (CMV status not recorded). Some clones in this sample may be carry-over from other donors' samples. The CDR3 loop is CASSPSVDEQFF. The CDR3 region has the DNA TGTGCCAGCAGCCCCTCTGTGGATGAGCAGTTCTTC.